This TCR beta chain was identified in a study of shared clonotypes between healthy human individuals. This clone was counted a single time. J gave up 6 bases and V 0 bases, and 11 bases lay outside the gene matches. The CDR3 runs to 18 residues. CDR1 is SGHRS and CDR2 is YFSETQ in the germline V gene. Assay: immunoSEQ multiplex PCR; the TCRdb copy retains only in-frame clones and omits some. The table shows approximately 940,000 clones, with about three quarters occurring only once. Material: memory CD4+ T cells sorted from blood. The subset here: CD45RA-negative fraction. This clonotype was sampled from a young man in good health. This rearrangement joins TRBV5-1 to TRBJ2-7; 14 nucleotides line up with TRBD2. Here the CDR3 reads CASSLEGLAGGKRSEQYF. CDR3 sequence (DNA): TGCGCCAGCAGCTTGGAAGGACTAGCGGGAGGAAAACGGAGCGAGCAGTACTTC.